This entry describes one TCR beta chain. Authors' analysis steps: Estimated nucleated cell counts came from reference gene primer amplification. Some clones are missing from TCRdb's copy, which holds only in-frame ones; the method was immunoSEQ multiplex PCR. V and J calls and clone size come straight from that table; D and trimming were deduced from the DNA. The data contain hundreds of thousands of clones, 75% to 90% of them singletons. Germline V gene sequence: CDR1 MRHNA, CDR2 SNTAGT. The CDR3 has 16 residues. V was trimmed by 10 bases and J by 3 bases, leaving 21 bases between them. The data belong to a study of blood T cell repertoires in COVID-19. The wider study: Researchers got acute and convalescent COVID-19 samples from the United States, Italy and Spain. T cells, B-cell-depleted T cells, or PBMCs provided the cDNA or gDNA that served as material.

The chain is built from TRBV6-4 and TRBJ2-2, with D perhaps TRBD1 (5 bases). The clonotype originates from a woman aged 30 to 39 with active or convalescent COVID-19. Sequencing input: peripheral blood. The CDR3 bases are TGTGCCACCTCCGAAGTGGGGCAGGGCGACACCGGGGAGCTGTTTTTT. This translates into CATSEVGQGDTGELFF.